The 13 T cell receptor beta chains below come from one sample, sequenced in a study of shared clonotypes between healthy human individuals. Positive CCR7 selection of CD45RO-negative cells yielded the naive CD8 cells, and terminally differentiated effector memory CD45RA+ cells were excluded. This table comes from immunoSEQ multiplex PCR, and its TCRdb copy is limited to in-frame clones, with some not included. Among fewer than 1 million clones listed, about 97% were seen once. Sequencing was done on a sample of naive CD8+ T cells sorted from blood. All receptors come from a man aged 30 to 45 in good health.

The chain carries TRBV29-1 and TRBJ2-7, with D possibly TRBD2 on 5 matching bases. Germline loops: CDR1 SQVTM, CDR2 ANQGSEA. There are 11 residues in the CDR3. Trimming took off 6 bases at V and 3 bases at J, with 9 bases between the two ends. CDR3 amino acids: CSVLEGYEQYF. The CDR3 DNA reads as TGCAGCGTACTAGAGGGCTACGAGCAGTACTTC.

The gene calls are TRBV27 and TRBJ1-1; the match to TRBD1 covers 9 bases. The germline V gene has CDR1 MNHEY and CDR2 SMNVEV (reference sequence). CDR3 length equals 14 residues. J lost 1 base, V lost 6 bases, and 3 bases had no gene match. The CDR3 reads CASRGQGWNTEAFF. CDR3 sequence (DNA): TGTGCCAGCAGGGGACAGGGTTGGAACACTGAAGCTTTCTTT.

This clone has a single count. This chain joins TRBV13 and TRBJ1-4; D unclear. Per germline, CDR1 PRHDT and CDR2 FYEKMQ (reference sequence). The CDR3 contains 13 residues. Trimming took 6 bases from V and 2 from J, leaving 7 bases between them. CDR3 coding DNA: TGTGCCAGCAGTTTTTTTACTAATGAAAAACTGTTTTTT. Amino acid sequence: CASSFFTNEKLFF.

This chain uses TRBV7-9 with TRBJ2-5; D not resolved. V was clipped by 3 bases and J by 6 bases, with 8 bases between them. Germline CDR1 reads SEHNR; CDR2 reads FQNEAQ (reference sequence). The CDR3 has 12 residues. The CDR3 coding sequence is TGTGCCAGCAGCTTTGACCTCCAGACCCAGTACTTC. Translating it yields CASSFDLQTQYF. Together with reference TRBV7-9 and TRBJ2-5, the CDR3 gives the full variable domain: DTGVSQNPRHKITKRGQNVTFRCDPISEHNRLYWYRQTLGQGPEFLTYFQNEAQLEKSRLLSDRFSAERPKGSFSTLEIQRTEQGDSAMYLCASSFDLQTQYFGPGTRLLVL.

The sample holds one count of this clone. The chain employs TRBV2 and TRBJ2-4; D is possibly TRBD1 or TRBD2 (6 bases each). This CDR3 is built from 13 residues. Trimming took 4 bases from V and 5 from J, leaving 9 bases between them. Germline V gene data show CDR1 as SNHLY and CDR2 as FYNNEI. DNA for the CDR3: TGTGCCAGCAGTGGGGGGGCTGAAAACATTCAGTACTTC. The encoded protein is CASSGGAENIQYF.

The V gene is TRBV5-1, the J gene TRBJ2-7; TRBD1 matches at 9 bases. The CDR3 is 16 amino acids. The junction had 9 bases not matched to a gene; V was cut back by 0 bases and J by 5 bases. CDR1 and CDR2 from the germline V gene are SGHRS and YFSETQ. The CDR3 region is CASSLAGGTGQDEQYF. The CDR3 DNA follows: TGCGCCAGCAGCTTGGCCGGGGGGACAGGGCAAGACGAGCAGTACTTC.

The genes are TRBV10-3 and TRBJ2-3; the D is unclear. The V gene lost 3 bases and the J gene lost 4 bases, with 5 bases spanning the gap. CDR3 length equals 12 residues. Looked up from germline, CDR1 is ENHRY and CDR2 is SYGVKD. CDR3 DNA: TGTGCCATCAGTGACCGAGCAGATACGCAGTATTTT. This encodes CAISDRADTQYF.

V gene TRBV25-1 combines with J gene TRBJ2-3; tentatively, D is TRBD2 (6 bases). The CDR3 totals 17 residues. Trimming removed 9 bases from V and 1 base from J, with 23 bases in between. Per germline, CDR1 MGHDK and CDR2 SYGVNS. CDR3 sequence: CARKFCGGEYGTDTQYF. The CDR3, as DNA: TGTGCCAGAAAGTTCTGCGGAGGGGAGTATGGCACAGATACGCAGTATTTT.

The rearrangement uses TRBV9 and TRBJ2-2, with 7 nucleotides matching TRBD1. CDR1 is SGDLS, CDR2 YYNGEE, per germline. V lost 4 bases, J lost 0 bases, and 9 bases stayed unmatched. The CDR3 spans 17 residues. This CDR3 is CASSPYHRGPNTGELFF. In DNA form, the CDR3 reads TGTGCCAGCAGCCCCTACCATAGGGGGCCGAACACCGGGGAGCTGTTTTTT.

V usage is TRBV7-6 and J usage is TRBJ2-7; D gene ambiguous. Germline values: CDR1 SGHVS, CDR2 FNYEAQ. CDR3 length equals 13 residues. Trimming shortened V by 5 bases and J by 3 bases, and 11 bases separated the two germline ends. CDR3: CASSSDTVYEQYF. The CDR3, as DNA: TGTGCCAGCAGCAGTGACACCGTCTACGAGCAGTACTTC.

The chain couples TRBV9 to TRBJ2-1; D is perhaps TRBD2 (6 bases). Germline CDR1 reads SGDLS; CDR2 reads YYNGEE. The CDR3 is 16 amino acids. Trimming removed 4 bases at V and 7 bases at J, with 21 bases between. CDR3 protein: CASSSSVETVQNEQFF. The CDR3 DNA sequence: TGTGCCAGCAGCTCTAGCGTAGAGACAGTACAAAATGAGCAGTTCTTC.

To note about this clone: The same CDR3 also results from other DNA sequences found in this sample. J is TRBJ2-1 and V is TRBV27, with D perhaps TRBD1 or TRBD2 (5 bases each). V was clipped by 5 bases and J by 0 bases, with 11 bases between them. Germline V gene data show CDR1 as MNHEY and CDR2 as SMNVEV (reference sequence). The CDR3 covers 15 residues. CDR3 coding DNA: TGTGCCAGCAGTCCCAGTGGGGGCTCCTACAATGAGCAGTTCTTC. This sequence encodes CASSPSGGSYNEQFF.

The V call is TRBV9, the J call TRBJ2-7; D unclear. V was shortened by 3 bases and J by 3 bases, with 13 bases between the two germline ends. The CDR3 spans 14 residues. The germline V gene has CDR1 SGDLS and CDR2 YYNGEE. CDR3 protein: CASSAMDGSYEQYF. CDR3 sequence (DNA): TGTGCCAGCAGCGCAATGGACGGAAGCTACGAGCAGTACTTC. Complete variable domain (other parts from reference TRBV9 and TRBJ2-7): DSGVTQTPKHLITATGQRVTLRCSPRSGDLSVYWYQQSLDQGLQFLIQYYNGEERAKGNILERFSAQQFPDLHSELNLSSLELGDSALYFCASSAMDGSYEQYFGPGTRLTVT.